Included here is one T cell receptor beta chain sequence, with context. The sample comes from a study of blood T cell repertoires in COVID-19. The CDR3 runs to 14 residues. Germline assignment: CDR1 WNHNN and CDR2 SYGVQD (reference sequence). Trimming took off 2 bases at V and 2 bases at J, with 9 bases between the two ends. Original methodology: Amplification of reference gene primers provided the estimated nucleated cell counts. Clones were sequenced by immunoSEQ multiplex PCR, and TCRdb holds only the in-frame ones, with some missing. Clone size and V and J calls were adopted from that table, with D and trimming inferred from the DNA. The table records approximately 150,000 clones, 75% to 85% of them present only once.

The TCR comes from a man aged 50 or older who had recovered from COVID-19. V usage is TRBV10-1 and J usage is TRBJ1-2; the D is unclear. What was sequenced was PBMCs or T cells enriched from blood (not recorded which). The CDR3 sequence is CASSEGGTNYGYTF. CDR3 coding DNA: TGCGCCAGCAGTGAGGGCGGAACCAACTATGGCTACACCTTC.